The 8 T cell receptor beta chains in this list originate from one sample, sequenced in a study of blood T cell repertoires in COVID-19. Clones were sequenced by immunoSEQ multiplex PCR, and TCRdb holds only the in-frame ones, with some missing. The sample records approximately 82,000 clones, around 88% being singletons. The sequenced sample consisted of peripheral blood. The receptors were gathered from an older woman with acute or convalescent COVID-19.

This clone was counted only a few times. The sample has other DNA sequences that encode this CDR3 too. The chain has TRBV5-5 and TRBJ1-2; 7 bases map to TRBD1. V lost 0 bases to trimming and J lost 6 bases; unmatched junction nucleotides: 8. This CDR3 comprises 15 residues. Germline CDR1 is SGHKS and CDR2 is YYEKEE (reference sequence). This CDR3 is CASSLGDRVIHGYTF. Written as DNA, the CDR3 is TGTGCCAGCAGCTTGGGTGACAGGGTGATCCATGGCTACACCTTC. The full variable domain, rest sourced from reference TRBV5-5 and TRBJ1-2, is DAGVTQSPTHLIKTRGQQVTLRCSPISGHKSVSWYQQVLGQGPQFIFQYYEKEERGRGNFPDRFSARQFPNYSSELNVNALLLGDSALYLCASSLGDRVIHGYTFGSGTRLTVV.

The rearrangement joins TRBV9 to TRBJ1-5; 7 bases are shared with TRBD1. Germline trimming cut 0 bases from V and 3 bases from J; bases unmatched to any gene: 6. In germline, CDR1 is SGDLS, CDR2 YYNGEE. This CDR3 has 16 residues. CDR3 amino acids: CASSVDAGGYNQPQHF. The CDR3 DNA sequence: TGTGCCAGCAGCGTAGATGCAGGGGGATACAATCAGCCCCAGCATTTT.

V gene TRBV19 combines with J gene TRBJ1-2; 7 bases agree with TRBD1. CDR1 LNHDA and CDR2 SQIVND come from the germline V gene (reference sequence). This CDR3 is built from 15 residues. With 1 base clipped from V and 4 bases from J, the junction kept 6 bases outside the gene matches. CDR3 nucleotide sequence: TGTGCCAGTAGTATAGTCGGAGGGGGCGCCTATGGCTACACCTTC. Amino acids: CASSIVGGGAYGYTF.

This sequence joins TRBV3-1 (or the pseudogene TRBV3-2) and TRBJ2-3; D perhaps matches TRBD2 (6 bases). The CDR3 has 15 amino acids. The V end lost 4 bases, the J end lost 4 bases, and 15 bases lay between the germline ends. Per the germline V gene, CDR1 is LGHDT and CDR2 is YNNKEL (reference sequence). CDR3 sequence reads: CASSPYGGTPDTQYF. The CDR3 DNA reads as TGTGCCAGCAGCCCCTATGGCGGGACCCCAGATACGCAGTATTTT.

The chain carries TRBV3-1 (or the pseudogene TRBV3-2) and TRBJ1-3, with 7 bases lining up with TRBD1. The CDR3 is 13 amino acids. Trimming at V came to 4 bases and at J to 4 bases, leaving 1 base not matched to a gene. Germline lookup yields CDR1 LGHDT and CDR2 YNNKEL (reference sequence). The DNA of the CDR3 is TGTGCCAGCAGCCCAGGGGGGGGAAACACCATATATTTT. Translation: CASSPGGGNTIYF.

The rearrangement uses TRBV19 and TRBJ1-2, with TRBD1 identical over 11 bases. J was trimmed by 8 bases and V by 6 bases; bases with no gene match: 5. There are 13 residues in the CDR3. CDR1 and CDR2 from the germline V gene are LNHDA and SQIVND (reference sequence). As DNA, the CDR3 is TGTGCCAGTAGGGGACAGGGGGGAGGCGGCTACACCTTC. Translating it yields CASRGQGGGGYTF.

The rearrangement links TRBV5-4 to TRBJ2-3, with TRBD2 identical over 12 bases. This CDR3 contains 16 residues. After removal of 4 bases from V and 3 bases from J, the junction contained 6 bases not matched to a gene. The germline CDR1 and CDR2 sequences are SGHNT and YYREEE (reference sequence). The DNA for the CDR3 is TGTGCCAGCAGCCGGCCGACTAGCGGGGGAACAGATACGCAGTATTTT. Translating gives CASSRPTSGGTDTQYF.

V is TRBV4-2 and J is TRBJ2-3; D possibly corresponds to TRBD2 (5 bases). Trimming shortened V by 2 bases and J by 8 bases, and 20 bases separated the two germline ends. Germline lookup yields CDR1 LGHNA and CDR2 YNFKEQ. This CDR3 spans 16 amino acids. The CDR3 here is CASSQPDKRGLSTQYF. Written as DNA, the CDR3 is TGTGCCAGCAGCCAACCAGACAAGAGAGGGCTTTCTACGCAGTATTTT.